Listed below are T cell receptor beta chains from one sample, sequenced in a study of OX40 agonist ivuxolimab in advanced cancers. Generated by immunoSEQ multiplex PCR, the TCRdb table keeps only in-frame clones and is missing some. This sample has roughly 20,000 clones, with approximately 87% found just once. The specimen was CD4+ or CD8+ T cells sorted from blood, collected in a trial of the OX40 agonist ivuxolimab. The receptors shown here come from an adult with an advanced solid tumor such as melanoma, head and neck, liver or kidney cancer. Each CDR3 is given with its conserved first and last residue. A D gene is named only where the DNA matches it firmly. Not every row has a clone size; where given, it reads once, few, many or a size class.

j_call: TRBJ2-2
v_call: TRBV5-1
clone_size: -
d_call: TRBD1
cdr3_aa: CASSLADRGFSGELFF
cdr3_nt: TGCGCCAGCAGCTTGGCCGACAGGGGTTTTTCCGGGGAGCTGTTTTTT

j_call: TRBJ1-6
v_call: TRBV7-8
clone_size: -
d_call: -
cdr3_aa: CASSLVSQTYSPLHF
cdr3_nt: TGTGCCAGCAGCTTAGTGAGCCAGACTTATTCACCCCTCCACTTT

j_call: TRBJ1-1
v_call: TRBV6-6
clone_size: -
d_call: -
cdr3_aa: CASSTPGGTEAFF
cdr3_nt: TGTGCCAGCAGTACACCGGGGGGCACTGAAGCTTTCTTT

j_call: TRBJ1-1
v_call: TRBV5-1
clone_size: few
d_call: -
cdr3_aa: CASSGTGKGEAFF
cdr3_nt: TGCGCCAGCAGCGGGACGGGCAAGGGGGAAGCTTTCTTT

j_call: TRBJ2-3
v_call: TRBV6-1
clone_size: -
d_call: TRBD2
cdr3_aa: CASSEAQAGGPDTQYF
cdr3_nt: TGTGCCAGCAGTGAAGCGCAAGCGGGGGGGCCAGATACGCAGTATTTT

j_call: TRBJ1-2
v_call: TRBV30
clone_size: -
d_call: -
cdr3_aa: CAWTSPDTGYGYTF
cdr3_nt: TGTGCCTGGACCTCCCCGGACACGGGTTATGGCTACACCTTC

j_call: TRBJ2-7
v_call: TRBV7-8
clone_size: -
d_call: -
cdr3_aa: CASSLGVGLAYEQYF
cdr3_nt: TGTGCCAGCAGCTTAGGGGTGGGCCTGGCCTACGAGCAGTACTTC

j_call: TRBJ2-2
v_call: TRBV9
clone_size: -
d_call: TRBD1
cdr3_aa: CASSVSDRGDTGELFF
cdr3_nt: TGTGCCAGCAGCGTTTCCGACAGGGGAGACACCGGGGAGCTGTTTTTT

j_call: TRBJ2-7
v_call: TRBV19
clone_size: -
d_call: TRBD1
cdr3_aa: CASSIGGQGYEQYF
cdr3_nt: TGTGCCAGTAGTATAGGGGGACAGGGTTACGAGCAGTACTTC

j_call: TRBJ2-7
v_call: TRBV10-1
clone_size: -
d_call: -
cdr3_aa: CASSESESYEQYF
cdr3_nt: TGCGCCAGCAGTGAGTCAGAAAGCTACGAGCAGTACTTC

j_call: TRBJ1-2
v_call: TRBV13
clone_size: -
d_call: -
cdr3_aa: CASSLERRIVGYTF
cdr3_nt: TGTGCCAGCAGCCTAGAAAGGCGTATAGTTGGCTACACCTTC

j_call: TRBJ1-1
v_call: TRBV6-5
clone_size: -
d_call: TRBD1
cdr3_aa: CASSYFLQGADTEAFF
cdr3_nt: TGTGCCAGCAGTTACTTTTTACAGGGGGCCGACACTGAAGCTTTCTTT

j_call: TRBJ2-5
v_call: TRBV10-3
clone_size: -
d_call: -
cdr3_aa: CAISVTGQETQYF
cdr3_nt: TGTGCCATCAGTGTTACAGGACAAGAGACCCAGTACTTC

j_call: TRBJ1-2
v_call: TRBV5-1
clone_size: -
d_call: TRBD1
cdr3_aa: CASSSGTDSDFCYTF
cdr3_nt: TGCGCCAGCAGCTCTGGGACAGATAGCGACTTTTGCTACACCTTC